The 11 T cell receptor beta chains below all came from one sample that was sequenced in a study of blood T cell repertoires in COVID-19. Clones were read by immunoSEQ multiplex PCR, and TCRdb kept only the in-frame ones, dropping some. The sample includes about 220,000 clones, roughly 89% seen only once; the top ten take 2% to 3%. The sample comprised PBMCs or T cells enriched from blood (not recorded which). Source of these receptors: a woman in her 30s with acute COVID-19.

The rearrangement joins TRBV7-2 to TRBJ2-7; 7 positions match TRBD1. This CDR3 contains 14 residues. The junction had 9 bases not matched to a gene; V was cut back by 5 bases and J by 5 bases. Per germline, CDR1 SGHTA and CDR2 FQGNSA. CDR3 sequence (DNA): TGTGCCAGCAGCGGGCGACAGGGCGGCGACGAGCAGTACTTC. Protein: CASSGRQGGDEQYF. Based on the CDR3 plus reference TRBV7-2 and TRBJ2-7, the full variable domain is GAGVSQSPSNKVTEKGKDVELRCDPISGHTALYWYRQSLGQGLEFLIYFQGNSAPDKSGLPSDRFSAERTGGSVSTLTIQRTQQEDSAVYLCASSGRQGGDEQYFGPGTRLTVT.

CDR3 coding DNA: TGCAGTGCTAGTTTAGCGAATAGCAATCAGCCCCAGCATTTT. This encodes CSASLANSNQPQHF. V and J are TRBV20-1 and TRBJ1-5; D gene uncertain. Germline V gene sequence: CDR1 DFQATT, CDR2 SNEGSKA (reference sequence). This CDR3 has 14 amino acids. V was pared by 3 bases and J by 0 bases, with 9 bases between.

The V and J genes are TRBV19 and TRBJ2-3; D perhaps matches TRBD2 (6 bases). V shed 5 bases and J shed 1 base, with 19 bases lying between them. The CDR3 spans 17 residues. Germline values: CDR1 LNHDA, CDR2 SQIVND (reference sequence). The CDR3 here is CASSLQREGGGTDTQYF. The CDR3 region has the DNA TGTGCCAGTAGTCTCCAGAGAGAGGGAGGAGGCACAGATACGCAGTATTTT. The full variable domain, in which reference TRBV19 and TRBJ2-3 provide the parts outside the CDR3, is DGGITQSPKYLFRKEGQNVTLSCEQNLNHDAMYWYRQDPGQGLRLIYYSQIVNDFQKGDIAEGYSVSREKKESFPLTVTSAQKNPTAFYLCASSLQREGGGTDTQYFGPGTRLTVL.

The chain uses TRBV7-2 and TRBJ2-4; D gene uncertain. Trimming pared 7 bases from V and 0 bases from J, leaving 7 bases between. The germline gives CDR1 SGHTA, CDR2 FQGNSA. The CDR3 contains 13 residues. CDR3 loop: CASKARAKNIQYF. For the CDR3, the DNA is TGTGCCAGCAAAGCCCGAGCCAAAAACATTCAGTACTTC.

This clone was counted between two and nine times. The chain has TRBV19 and TRBJ1-2; 7 bases agree with TRBD1. The CDR3 covers 12 residues. V was clipped by 10 bases and J by 8 bases; unmatched bases: 10. Germline V gene lookup returns CDR1 LNHDA and CDR2 SQIVND (reference sequence). CDR3 amino acids: CATQRQGHGYTF. CDR3 nucleotides: TGTGCCACTCAGAGACAGGGACACGGCTACACCTTC.

V is TRBV29-1 and J is TRBJ2-1; D call uncertain. Germline CDR1 and CDR2: SQVTM and ANQGSEA. With 7 bases removed from V and 0 bases from J, the gap between germline ends came to 10 bases. The CDR3 covers 13 residues. CDR3 in amino acids: CSARLSSYNEQFF. CDR3 coding DNA: TGCAGCGCCAGATTAAGCTCCTACAATGAGCAGTTCTTC.

This rearrangement joins TRBV7-9 to TRBJ2-7, with TRBD1 as a possible D gene (6 bases). The CDR3 loop spans 16 amino acids. Germline CDR1 is SEHNR and CDR2 is FQNEAQ (reference sequence). The V gene lost 5 bases and the J gene lost 3 bases, with 20 bases spanning the gap. In DNA form, the CDR3 reads TGTGCCAGCAGCCCCCCCCTACAGGGCAGTAGCTACGAGCAGTACTTC. This codes for CASSPPLQGSSYEQYF.

This clone was observed once. The chain employs TRBV4-3 and TRBJ2-2, with D unclear. The CDR3 runs 15 residues. The germline gives CDR1 LGHNA, CDR2 YSLEER. V was trimmed by 1 base and J by 4 bases, leaving 10 bases between them. The CDR3 reads CASSQGSGRTGELFF. The DNA for the CDR3 is TGCGCCAGCAGCCAAGGATCCGGTCGCACCGGGGAGCTGTTTTTT.

The chain links TRBV6-5 to TRBJ1-1, with 7 bases that match TRBD1. J was trimmed by 10 bases and V by 5 bases; bases with no gene match: 10. Germline-derived CDR1 and CDR2 are MNHEY and SVGAGI. The CDR3 runs to 13 residues. The CDR3: CASSKQRTGRAFF. The CDR3 coding sequence is TGTGCCAGCAGTAAGCAGAGGACAGGAAGAGCTTTCTTT.

This clone has just a few counts. The chain recombines TRBV25-1 with TRBJ1-2; D gene unclear. Per the germline V gene, CDR1 is MGHDK and CDR2 is SYGVNS. Trimming stripped 0 bases from V and 4 bases from J, with 6 bases between. The CDR3 contains 13 residues. The CDR3 sequence: CASSEYGSYGYTF. The CDR3 DNA reads as TGTGCCAGCAGTGAATATGGTAGCTATGGCTACACCTTC.

The chain couples TRBV27 to TRBJ1-3, with 8 bases aligning to TRBD1. From germline, CDR1 is MNHEY and CDR2 SMNVEV (reference sequence). V trimming: 1 base; J trimming: 8 bases; junction bases outside the gene matches: 7. This CDR3 spans 15 amino acids. The CDR3 nucleotides are TGTGCCAGCAGTTTATACGGGACAGGCCGGTACACCATATATTTT. The encoded protein is CASSLYGTGRYTIYF.